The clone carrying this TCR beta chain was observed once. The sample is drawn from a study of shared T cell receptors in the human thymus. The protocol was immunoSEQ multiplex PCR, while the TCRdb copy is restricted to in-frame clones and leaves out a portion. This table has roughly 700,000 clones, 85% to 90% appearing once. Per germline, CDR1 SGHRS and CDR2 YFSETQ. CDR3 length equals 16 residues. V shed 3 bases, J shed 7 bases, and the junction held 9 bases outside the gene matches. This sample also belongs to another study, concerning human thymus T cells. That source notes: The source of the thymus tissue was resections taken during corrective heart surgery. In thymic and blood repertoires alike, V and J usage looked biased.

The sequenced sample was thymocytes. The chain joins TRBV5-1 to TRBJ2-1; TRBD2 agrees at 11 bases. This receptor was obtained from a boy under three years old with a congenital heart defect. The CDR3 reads CASSCSGRANINEQFF. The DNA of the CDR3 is TGCGCCAGCAGCTGTAGCGGGAGGGCCAATATAAATGAGCAGTTCTTC.